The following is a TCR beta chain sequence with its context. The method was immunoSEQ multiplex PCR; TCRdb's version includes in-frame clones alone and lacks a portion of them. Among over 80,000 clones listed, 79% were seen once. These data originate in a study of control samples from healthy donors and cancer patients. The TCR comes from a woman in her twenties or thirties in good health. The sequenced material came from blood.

The CDR3 DNA follows: TGTGCCAGCAGCCCCCCGGGACAGGGTAATTCACCCCTCCACTTT. Residues: CASSPPGQGNSPLHF. This chain uses TRBV7-8 with TRBJ1-6; 9 bases line up with TRBD1. The CDR3 loop spans 15 amino acids. Germline assignment: CDR1 SGHVS and CDR2 FQNEAQ. The V and J ends lost 5 bases and 6 bases, in that order; junction bases with no gene match: 5.